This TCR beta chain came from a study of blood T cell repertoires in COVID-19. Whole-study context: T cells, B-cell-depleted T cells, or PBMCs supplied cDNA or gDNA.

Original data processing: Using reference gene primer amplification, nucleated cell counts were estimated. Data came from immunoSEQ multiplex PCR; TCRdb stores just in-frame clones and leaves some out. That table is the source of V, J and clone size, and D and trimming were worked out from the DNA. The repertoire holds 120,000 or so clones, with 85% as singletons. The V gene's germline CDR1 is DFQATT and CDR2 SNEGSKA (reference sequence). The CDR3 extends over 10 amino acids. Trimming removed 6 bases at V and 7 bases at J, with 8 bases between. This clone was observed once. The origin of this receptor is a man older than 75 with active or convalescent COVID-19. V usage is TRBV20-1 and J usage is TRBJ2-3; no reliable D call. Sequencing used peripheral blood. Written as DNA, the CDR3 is TGCAGTGCCGGGTCGAATACGCAGTATTTT. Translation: CSAGSNTQYF.